What follows describes a single T cell receptor beta chain. This specimen comes from a study of blood T cell repertoires in COVID-19. Study-level information: COVID-19 samples, acute and convalescent, were from the United States, Italy and Spain. Nucleic acid was either cDNA or gDNA, and it came from T cells, B-cell-depleted T cells, or PBMCs.

Original handling: Nucleated cell counts were estimated from reference gene primer amplification. Measured with immunoSEQ multiplex PCR; TCRdb has only the in-frame clones, and not every one. V, J and clone size derive from that table, while D and trimming were established from the DNA sequence. The data contain 200,000 to 250,000 clones, 89% of them singletons. The CDR3 loop spans 14 amino acids. The germline V gene encodes CDR1 SGHNT and CDR2 YYREEE (reference sequence). Trimming left V 3 bases short and J 2 bases short, with 11 bases between. The sequence came from a woman in her 40s with acute or convalescent COVID-19. Source material: peripheral blood. This sequence joins TRBV5-4 and TRBJ1-1, with D possibly TRBD1 on 6 matching bases. The DNA of the CDR3 is TGTGCCAGCAGCTGGGACACCATTAACACTGAAGCTTTCTTT. Translated: CASSWDTINTEAFF.